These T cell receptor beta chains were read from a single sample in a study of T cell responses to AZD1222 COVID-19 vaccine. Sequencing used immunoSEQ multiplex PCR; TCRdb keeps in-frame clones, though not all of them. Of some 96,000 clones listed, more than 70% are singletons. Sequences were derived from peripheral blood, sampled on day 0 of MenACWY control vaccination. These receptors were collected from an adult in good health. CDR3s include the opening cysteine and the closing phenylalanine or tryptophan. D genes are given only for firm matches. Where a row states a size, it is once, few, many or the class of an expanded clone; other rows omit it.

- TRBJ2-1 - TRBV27 TGTGCCAGCAGTTTGGCTATTGGGTCGGGAGCGTCGGTCCGCAATGAGCAGTTCTTC CASSLAIGSGASVRNEQFF
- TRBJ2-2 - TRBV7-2 TGTGCCAGCAGCCCAGGGGCCGGGGAGCTGTTTTTT CASSPGAGELFF
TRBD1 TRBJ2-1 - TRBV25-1 TGTGCCAGCAGTTCCCCACTCGGGACAGGGGCCTACAATGAGCAGTTCTTC CASSSPLGTGAYNEQFF
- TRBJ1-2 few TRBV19 TGTGCCAGTAGTATCGGGGTAAACTATGGCTACACCTTC CASSIGVNYGYTF
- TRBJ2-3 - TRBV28 TGTGCCAGCAGTTTTGGGGGACTGAGCACAGATACGCAGTATTTT CASSFGGLSTDTQYF
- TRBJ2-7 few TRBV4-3 TGCGCCAGCAGCCAAGATCCAGATACCTACGAGCAGTACTTC CASSQDPDTYEQYF
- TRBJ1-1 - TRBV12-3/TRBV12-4 TGTGCCAGCAGGACAGTTCTCAACACTGAAGCTTTCTTT CASRTVLNTEAFF
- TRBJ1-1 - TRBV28 TGTGCCAGCAGTCCCCTGGGAAGGGGAAGGAACACTGAAGCTTTCTTT CASSPLGRGRNTEAFF
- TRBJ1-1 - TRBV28 TGTGCCAGCAGTCCTCCCCGTTGGGACGAAGCTTTCTTT CASSPPRWDEAFF
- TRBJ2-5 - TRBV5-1 TGCGCCAGCAGCTTGGGCGGAGCACTGGAGGCGGGCGAGACCCAGTACTTC CASSLGGALEAGETQYF
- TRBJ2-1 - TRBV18 TGTGCCAGCTCACAGGACAGCGGTAGTGACAATGAGCAGTTCTTC CASSQDSGSDNEQFF
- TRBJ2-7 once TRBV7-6 TGTGCCAGCAGCCCGCGGAACGGTGGGTCCTACGAGCAGTACTTC CASSPRNGGSYEQYF
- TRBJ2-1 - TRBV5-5 TGTGCCAGCAGCCCCCTTCCTGGTGGACAGTACAATGAGCAGTTCTTC CASSPLPGGQYNEQFF
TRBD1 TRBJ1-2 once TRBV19 TGTGCCAGTAGTACAGGGACAGTCCTCTCCATTGGCTACACCTTC CASSTGTVLSIGYTF
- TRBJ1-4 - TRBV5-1 TGCGCCAGCAGCTTTGGTCAAGGGGAAGAAAAACTGTTTTTT CASSFGQGEEKLFF
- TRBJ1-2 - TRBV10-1 TGCGCCAGCAGTGAGTCGACGGGGGCTGCTCCCTACTTC CASSESTGAAPYF
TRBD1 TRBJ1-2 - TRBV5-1 TGCGCCAGCAGCTGGGACAGGGCTCCGGATGGCTACACCTTC CASSWDRAPDGYTF
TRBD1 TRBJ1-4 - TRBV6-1 TGTGCCAGCAGTGATCCCGCAGGGGGGAATGAAAAACTGTTTTTT CASSDPAGGNEKLFF
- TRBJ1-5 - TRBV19 TGTGCCAGTAGCCTGACAGAAAATCAGCCCCAGCATTTT CASSLTENQPQHF
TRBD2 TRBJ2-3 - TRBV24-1 TGTGCCACCAGTGTGAGCGGGGGGGCCTCAGATACGCAGTATTTT CATSVSGGASDTQYF
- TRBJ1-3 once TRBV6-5 TGTGCCAGCAGTTACTCGGGGCAGGAAGGAAACACCATATATTTT CASSYSGQEGNTIYF
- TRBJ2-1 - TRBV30 TGTGCCTGGACAGGGAACTCCTACAATGAGCAGTTCTTC CAWTGNSYNEQFF
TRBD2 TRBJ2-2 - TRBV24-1 TGTGCCACCGCTTCGGCGGGAGTCGGAGGGGCCGGGGAGCTGTTTTTT CATASAGVGGAGELFF
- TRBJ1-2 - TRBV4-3 TGCGCCAGCAGCCATGCAGCGGCTAACTATGGCTACACCTTC CASSHAAANYGYTF